This is a list of T cell receptor beta chains from one sample in a study of tumor-infiltrating lymphocytes in glioblastoma multiforme. Using its own MiXCR run on the multiplex PCR reads, TCRdb lists one record per CDR3 protein. The top ten clones hold under 40% of a sample with 15,000 or so distinct CDR3 sequences, about 69% of them seen once. Sequencing was done on a sample of brain tumor tissue. These receptors were obtained from a male donor with glioblastoma. CDR3s include the opening cysteine and the closing phenylalanine or tryptophan. Fields, in order: CDR3 protein, V gene.

cdr3_aa: CASKKGGLALTYEQYF; v_call: TRBV2
cdr3_aa: CASSPTSGRGREQYF; v_call: TRBV7-9
cdr3_aa: CASSLGGSLAKNIQYF; v_call: TRBV11-2
cdr3_aa: CSALRTGTAFNTQYF; v_call: TRBV20-1
cdr3_aa: CASRRTGGGYNEQFF; v_call: TRBV11-1
cdr3_aa: CSARDPQASYEQYF; v_call: TRBV20-1
cdr3_aa: CAIESREGPTGEMFF; v_call: TRBV24-1
cdr3_aa: CAASGTGRDSPLHF; v_call: TRBV10-3
cdr3_aa: CARSMGPLRNDQFF; v_call: TRBV12-3/TRBV12-4
cdr3_aa: CSVDLAGRETQYF; v_call: TRBV29-1
cdr3_aa: CSARVANMNTQYF; v_call: TRBV20-1
cdr3_aa: CASKGGNEQFF; v_call: TRBV10-1
cdr3_aa: CASSSPGLATSYEQYF; v_call: TRBV12-3/TRBV12-4
cdr3_aa: CISSSGTGVGYGYTF; v_call: TRBV11-2
cdr3_aa: CAISHRVSGGGEQFF; v_call: TRBV10-3
cdr3_aa: CASSLVVDRVTDTQYF; v_call: TRBV11-1
cdr3_aa: CASLDRGNEQFF; v_call: TRBV11-2
cdr3_aa: CSVEGTPGTDTQYF; v_call: TRBV29-1
cdr3_aa: CASSAQGSAEQYF; v_call: TRBV2
cdr3_aa: CASSYSNEQFF; v_call: TRBV12-3/TRBV12-4
cdr3_aa: CASSYPTISSGGWDTQYF; v_call: TRBV6-5
cdr3_aa: CAISYSGQFTTKAFF; v_call: TRBV6-5
cdr3_aa: CGASRPGLAGMNQQLF; v_call: TRBV20-1
cdr3_aa: CTWSAGFKYGYTF; v_call: TRBV30
cdr3_aa: CASSLVGGAASYEQYF; v_call: TRBV5-1
cdr3_aa: CASSQDGRQQYF; v_call: TRBV4-1
cdr3_aa: CASSTRRGQGIPMDLEKLFF; v_call: TRBV21-1
cdr3_aa: CASNAEVWPGYEQFF; v_call: TRBV11-1
cdr3_aa: CASSHAYELYF; v_call: TRBV6-2/TRBV6-3
cdr3_aa: CASTMDQGYEQYF; v_call: TRBV11-1
cdr3_aa: CSARSGASGELFF; v_call: TRBV20-1
cdr3_aa: CASSILQGVNEQFF; v_call: TRBV6-6
cdr3_aa: CATTMGGGIHPQHF; v_call: TRBV11-2
cdr3_aa: CASSLREINEQYF; v_call: TRBV12-3/TRBV12-4
cdr3_aa: CSARSWDRAYEQYF; v_call: TRBV20-1
cdr3_aa: CASSRGRASETQYF; v_call: TRBV11-3
cdr3_aa: CSARDWEAGEINEQFF; v_call: TRBV20-1
cdr3_aa: CASSSEQGRASPLHF; v_call: TRBV12-3/TRBV12-4
cdr3_aa: CVSSAELLAEGNNEQFF; v_call: TRBV7-9
cdr3_aa: CASPMEQFF; v_call: TRBV19
cdr3_aa: CASSFPDITHNEQFF; v_call: TRBV11-3
cdr3_aa: CARTGCSGANTLTF; v_call: TRBV30
cdr3_aa: CASSQGVSQPQHF; v_call: TRBV12-3/TRBV12-4
cdr3_aa: CTSSLVGTSGSAVYEQYF; v_call: TRBV5-1
cdr3_aa: CASSLTSGRASGELFF; v_call: TRBV7-8
cdr3_aa: CSAYQQGSNQPQHF; v_call: TRBV20-1
cdr3_aa: CASCLVPGVAFF; v_call: TRBV11-2
cdr3_aa: CASSLGELSEAFF; v_call: TRBV11-3
cdr3_aa: CASSVMRNTIYF; v_call: TRBV11-1
cdr3_aa: CSAKSGREQYF; v_call: TRBV20-1
cdr3_aa: CATTGGVTLNNEQFF; v_call: TRBV6-1
cdr3_aa: CASSTKGPGEQFF; v_call: TRBV6-6
cdr3_aa: CASSENRGHTPLHF; v_call: TRBV10-2
cdr3_aa: CSAKTGFGHTGELFF; v_call: TRBV29-1
cdr3_aa: CASNSSGQPKHF; v_call: TRBV12-3/TRBV12-4
cdr3_aa: CASSSIGVGEQYF; v_call: TRBV12-3/TRBV12-4
cdr3_aa: CATPTNLAGNFDEQYF; v_call: TRBV11-2
cdr3_aa: CAWSLKEFVDNEQFF; v_call: TRBV30
cdr3_aa: CSSSQDLTSSYEQYF; v_call: TRBV4-2